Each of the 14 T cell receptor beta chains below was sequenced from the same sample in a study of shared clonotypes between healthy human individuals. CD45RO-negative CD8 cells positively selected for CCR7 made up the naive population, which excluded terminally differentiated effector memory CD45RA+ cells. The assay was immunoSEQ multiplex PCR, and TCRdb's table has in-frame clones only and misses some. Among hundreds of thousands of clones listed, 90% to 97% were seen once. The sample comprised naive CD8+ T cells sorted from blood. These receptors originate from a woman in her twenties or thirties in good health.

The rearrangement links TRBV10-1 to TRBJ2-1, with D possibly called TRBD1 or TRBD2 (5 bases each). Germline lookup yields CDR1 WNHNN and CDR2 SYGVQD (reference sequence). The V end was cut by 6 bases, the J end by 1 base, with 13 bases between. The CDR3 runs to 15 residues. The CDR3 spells CASSSQRGSYNEQFF. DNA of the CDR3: TGCGCCAGCAGCAGCCAGAGGGGTTCCTACAATGAGCAGTTCTTC.

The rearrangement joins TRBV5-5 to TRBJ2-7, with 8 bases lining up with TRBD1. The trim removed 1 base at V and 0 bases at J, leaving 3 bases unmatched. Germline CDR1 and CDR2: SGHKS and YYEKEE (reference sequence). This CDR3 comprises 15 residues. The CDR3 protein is CASSLYQGASYEQYF. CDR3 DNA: TGTGCCAGCAGCTTGTATCAGGGGGCCTCCTACGAGCAGTACTTC.

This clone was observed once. The CDR3 coding sequence is TGCGCCAGCAGTGAAGGTTTAGCGGGAGGCGAGTACCAAGAGACCCAGTACTTC. Translating gives CASSEGLAGGEYQETQYF. The chain links TRBV10-2 to TRBJ2-5, with 10 bases lining up with TRBD2. J lost 0 bases, V lost 3 bases, and 10 bases had no gene match. The CDR3 is 18 amino acids. CDR1 WSHSY and CDR2 SAAADI come from the germline V gene.

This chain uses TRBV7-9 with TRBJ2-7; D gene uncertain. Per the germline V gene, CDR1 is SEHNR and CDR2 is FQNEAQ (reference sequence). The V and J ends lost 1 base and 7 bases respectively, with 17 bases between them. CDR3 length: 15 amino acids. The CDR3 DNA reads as TGTGCCAGCAGCTTAGGACCAAGGCCCTCCGAGGAGCAGTACTTC. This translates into CASSLGPRPSEEQYF.

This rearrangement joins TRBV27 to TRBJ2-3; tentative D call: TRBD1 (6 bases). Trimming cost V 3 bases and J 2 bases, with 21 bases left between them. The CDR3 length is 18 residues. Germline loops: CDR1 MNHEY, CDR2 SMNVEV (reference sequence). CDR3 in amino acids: CASSLVLARGTSTDTQYF. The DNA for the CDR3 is TGTGCCAGCAGTTTGGTGTTGGCCAGGGGAACCTCCACAGATACGCAGTATTTT.

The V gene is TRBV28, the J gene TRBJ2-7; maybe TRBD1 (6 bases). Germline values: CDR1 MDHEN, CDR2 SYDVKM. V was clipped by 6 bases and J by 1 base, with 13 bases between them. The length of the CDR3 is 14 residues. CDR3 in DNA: TGTGCCAGCAGCGGACAGCGCACTTCCTACGAGCAGTACTTC. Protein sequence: CASSGQRTSYEQYF.

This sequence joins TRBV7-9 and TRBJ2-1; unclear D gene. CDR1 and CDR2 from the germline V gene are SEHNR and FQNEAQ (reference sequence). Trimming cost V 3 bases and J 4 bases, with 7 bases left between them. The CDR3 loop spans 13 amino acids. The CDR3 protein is CASSFGLYNEQFF. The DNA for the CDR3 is TGTGCCAGCAGCTTTGGGTTGTACAATGAGCAGTTCTTC.

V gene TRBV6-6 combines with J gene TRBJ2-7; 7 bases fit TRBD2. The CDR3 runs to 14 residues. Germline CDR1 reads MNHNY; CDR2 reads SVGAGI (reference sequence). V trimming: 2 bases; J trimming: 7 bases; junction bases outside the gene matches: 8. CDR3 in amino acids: CASSYREGTLEQYF. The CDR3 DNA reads TGTGCCAGCAGTTACAGGGAGGGTACTCTAGAGCAGTACTTC.

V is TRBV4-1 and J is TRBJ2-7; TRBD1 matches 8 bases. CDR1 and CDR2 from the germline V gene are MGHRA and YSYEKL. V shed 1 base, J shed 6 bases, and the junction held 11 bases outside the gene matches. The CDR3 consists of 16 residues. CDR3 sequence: CASSQVTGAGGGEQYF. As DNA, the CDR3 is TGCGCCAGCAGCCAAGTGACAGGGGCCGGAGGGGGCGAGCAGTACTTC.

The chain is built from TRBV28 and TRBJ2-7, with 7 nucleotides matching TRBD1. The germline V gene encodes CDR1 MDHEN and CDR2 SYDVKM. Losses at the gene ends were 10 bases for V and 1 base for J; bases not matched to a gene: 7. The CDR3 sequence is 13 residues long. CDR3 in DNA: TGTGCCATCGATACAGGGGCATCCTACGAGCAGTACTTC. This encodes CAIDTGASYEQYF.

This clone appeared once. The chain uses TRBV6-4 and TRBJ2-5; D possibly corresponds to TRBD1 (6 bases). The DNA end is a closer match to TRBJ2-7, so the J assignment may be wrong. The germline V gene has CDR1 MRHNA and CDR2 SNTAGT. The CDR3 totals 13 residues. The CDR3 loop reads CASRPTGAYEQYF. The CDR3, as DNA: TGTGCCAGCAGACCGACAGGAGCCTACGAGCAGTACTTC.

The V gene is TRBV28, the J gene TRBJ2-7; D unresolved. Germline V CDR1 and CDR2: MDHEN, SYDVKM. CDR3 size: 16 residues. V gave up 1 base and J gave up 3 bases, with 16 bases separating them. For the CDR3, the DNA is TGTGCCAGCAGTTTATTTTCTTCATCGGGTTTCTACGAGCAGTACTTC. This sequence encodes CASSLFSSSGFYEQYF.

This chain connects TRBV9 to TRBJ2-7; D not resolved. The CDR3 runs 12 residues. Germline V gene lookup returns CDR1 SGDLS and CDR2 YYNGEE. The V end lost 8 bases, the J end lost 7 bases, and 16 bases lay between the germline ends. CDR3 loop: CARLWSLGEQYF. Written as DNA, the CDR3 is TGTGCCAGACTGTGGAGTCTTGGAGAGCAGTACTTC.

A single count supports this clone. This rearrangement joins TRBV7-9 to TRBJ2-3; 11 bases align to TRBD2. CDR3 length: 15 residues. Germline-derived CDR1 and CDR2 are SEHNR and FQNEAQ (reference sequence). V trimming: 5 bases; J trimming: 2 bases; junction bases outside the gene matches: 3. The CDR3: CASSPTSGATDTQYF. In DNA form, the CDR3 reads TGTGCCAGCAGCCCGACTAGCGGGGCCACAGATACGCAGTATTTT.